Below are 26 T cell receptor beta chains sequenced from a single sample in a study of monozygotic twins with inflammatory bowel disease. TCRdb reprocessed the 5' RACE reads, with one entry per CDR3 protein and no DNA. The sample has 40,000 to 45,000 distinct CDR3 sequences. Sequenced input: blood. All receptors derive from a human donor with ulcerative colitis or Crohn's disease, or a healthy co-twin of an affected twin (not recorded which).

This chain joins TRBV7-2 and TRBJ1-3. The CDR3 totals 11 residues. Germline CDR1 and CDR2: SGHTA and FQGNSA. CDR3: CASSRSDTIYF.

The chain joins TRBV5-6 to TRBJ2-1; checking the TCRdb D call of TRBD2 is not possible without DNA. The germline V gene has CDR1 SGHDT and CDR2 YYEEEE. CDR3 length equals 14 residues. The CDR3 protein is CASSFSGSRREQFF.

The chain combines TRBV6-5 with TRBJ1-4. From germline, CDR1 is MNHEY and CDR2 SVGAGI. The CDR3 runs to 15 residues. The CDR3 protein is CASSSAGGTNEKLFF.

The rearrangement links TRBV7-9 to TRBJ2-1; TCRdb outputs TRBD1, but without DNA this stays unchecked. The CDR3 spans 16 residues. CDR1 is SEHNR and CDR2 is FQNEAQ in the germline V gene (reference sequence). Here the CDR3 reads CASSLVLGGGNNEQFF.

The chain couples TRBV7-9 to TRBJ2-1; as DNA is missing, the TRBD2 call by TCRdb cannot be tested. Per germline, CDR1 SEHNR and CDR2 FQNEAQ (reference sequence). The CDR3 extends over 14 amino acids. The CDR3 reads CASSHQRGGDEQFF.

This chain uses TRBV28 with TRBJ2-7. Looked up from germline, CDR1 is MDHEN and CDR2 is SYDVKM. This CDR3 is built from 16 residues. This CDR3 reads CASSSERGSSSYEQYF.

The genes are TRBV28 and TRBJ2-7; no DNA is available, so the TRBD1 call from TCRdb remains unchecked. Per the germline V gene, CDR1 is MDHEN and CDR2 is SYDVKM. The CDR3 is 13 residues long. The CDR3 spells CASSSGQLYEQYF.

The genes are TRBV7-2 and TRBJ2-3; checking the TCRdb D call of TRBD2 is not possible without DNA. The germline gives CDR1 SGHTA, CDR2 FQGNSA. The length of the CDR3 is 16 residues. The CDR3 sequence: CASSSGAGGGTNTQYF.

The chain combines TRBV3-1 with TRBJ1-2; the D call of TRBD1 rests on TCRdb alone, since no DNA is present to check it. Germline assignment: CDR1 LGHDT and CDR2 YNNKEL (reference sequence). This CDR3 is 17 amino acids long. The CDR3 loop is CASSQEGVLGRLYGYTF.

The CDR3 reads CSAGLAGGEQYF. The V call is TRBV29-1, the J call TRBJ2-7; the D call from TCRdb, TRBD2, cannot be confirmed without DNA. The CDR3 loop spans 12 amino acids. Germline values: CDR1 SQVTM, CDR2 ANQGSEA.

The J gene is TRBJ1-1, the V gene TRBV5-1; the TCRdb D gene call, TRBD1, has no DNA to confirm it. This CDR3 has 15 residues. The germline gives CDR1 SGHRS, CDR2 YFSETQ. The CDR3 sequence is CASQLGQNMNTEAFF.

The chain couples TRBV4-1 to TRBJ1-2; TCRdb's D call, TRBD1, is unchecked because there is no DNA. CDR3 length: 16 residues. Germline lookup yields CDR1 MGHRA and CDR2 YSYEKL. CDR3 amino acids: CASSHQGQRPPYGYTF.

The chain combines TRBV4-3 with TRBJ1-2; TCRdb's assignment of TRBD1 cannot be checked, as there is no DNA. The germline V gene has CDR1 LGHNA and CDR2 YSLEER. The CDR3 runs to 15 residues. The CDR3 sequence: CASSQFFDRGDGYTF.

This chain uses TRBV11-2 with TRBJ2-3. Germline V gene data show CDR1 as SGHAT and CDR2 as FQNNGV. CDR3 length equals 14 residues. CDR3 loop: CASSVPLRTDTQYF.

This chain joins TRBV5-1 and TRBJ2-1; no DNA is available, so the TRBD1 call from TCRdb remains unchecked. The CDR3 has 14 residues. Germline values: CDR1 SGHRS, CDR2 YFSETQ. The CDR3 sequence is CASAEQGASSEQFF.

This chain uses TRBV5-1 with TRBJ2-1; TCRdb designates TRBD1, a call that cannot be tested without DNA. This CDR3 comprises 15 residues. The germline V gene encodes CDR1 SGHRS and CDR2 YFSETQ. The CDR3 reads CASSQGTGPYNEQFF.

V gene TRBV11-2 combines with J gene TRBJ2-2. This CDR3 contains 14 residues. Germline CDR1 and CDR2: SGHAT and FQNNGV. Here the CDR3 reads CASSFLENTGELFF.

The rearrangement uses TRBV5-1 and TRBJ2-7; TCRdb lists TRBD1, though no DNA is available to test this call. CDR1 and CDR2 (germline): SGHRS, YFSETQ. This CDR3 has 13 residues. The CDR3 sequence is CASSSDGNYEQYF.

This chain links TRBV11-2 with TRBJ2-7; TCRdb's D call of TRBD1 is untestable without DNA. Germline CDR1 SGHAT, CDR2 FQNNGV. CDR3 size: 15 residues. This CDR3 is CASSQGGTVTYEQYF.

The V call is TRBV5-1, the J call TRBJ2-3. The CDR3 length is 14 residues. Germline V gene lookup returns CDR1 SGHRS and CDR2 YFSETQ. CDR3 region: CASSLGGLRDTQYF.

This chain connects TRBV10-3 to TRBJ2-2; TCRdb names TRBD1, which stays unverified in the absence of DNA. CDR1 and CDR2 from the germline V gene are ENHRY and SYGVKD. The CDR3 loop spans 15 amino acids. The CDR3: CAIGGQVMNTGELFF.

V usage is TRBV28 and J usage is TRBJ2-2; the D call of TRBD1 rests on TCRdb alone, since no DNA is present to check it. The CDR3 is 15 residues long. Germline-derived CDR1 and CDR2 are MDHEN and SYDVKM. The CDR3 here is CASSRVRDSTGELFF.

The chain carries TRBV3-1 and TRBJ2-7; absent DNA, TCRdb's TRBD2 call cannot be checked. From germline, CDR1 is LGHDT and CDR2 YNNKEL (reference sequence). CDR3 length: 15 amino acids. The CDR3 spells CASSQDYGRNYEQYF.

The chain joins TRBV5-1 to TRBJ1-1. The CDR3 extends over 15 amino acids. Per germline, CDR1 SGHRS and CDR2 YFSETQ. CDR3 loop: CASSDLVENVKEAFF.

The rearrangement uses TRBV6-2 or TRBV6-3 and TRBJ1-2; TCRdb proposes TRBD1, but this gene call is untestable without DNA. Germline CDR1 and CDR2: MNHEY and SVGEGT. The CDR3 has 12 residues. The CDR3 here is CASRTGSYGYTF.

This sequence joins TRBV11-2 and TRBJ1-5; TCRdb proposes TRBD1, but this gene call is untestable without DNA. This CDR3 has 14 amino acids. Germline V gene lookup returns CDR1 SGHAT and CDR2 FQNNGV. This CDR3 is CASTTDSGNQPQHF.